This T cell receptor beta chain was identified during a study of a mutant IDH1 vaccine in newly diagnosed glioma. Points on this clone: The antigen remains unidentified.

Here immunoSEQ multiplex PCR was the method, and the copy in TCRdb shows in-frame clones only, minus some. The sample shows around 50,000 clones, around 85% of them seen only once. Specified time point: week 47, end of study. Topical imiquimod accompanied each vaccine dose, which consisted of 300 ug of mutant IDH1 20-mer peptide. The TCR originated in a woman aged 25 to 39 with glioma. Some clones in this sample may be carry-over from other donors' samples. This material consisted of PBMCs, taken from a glioma patient whose treatment included an IDH1 peptide vaccine.

CDR3 residues: CASSPYHPGQGFNEQFF. The CDR3 region has the DNA TGTGCCAGCAGCCCATATCATCCGGGACAGGGATTTAATGAGCAGTTCTTC. The gene calls are TRBV14 and TRBJ2-1; 9 bases line up with TRBD1. V shed 4 bases and J 7 bases; nucleotides not matched to a gene: 14. The CDR3 totals 17 residues. The germline gives CDR1 SGHDN, CDR2 FVKESK.